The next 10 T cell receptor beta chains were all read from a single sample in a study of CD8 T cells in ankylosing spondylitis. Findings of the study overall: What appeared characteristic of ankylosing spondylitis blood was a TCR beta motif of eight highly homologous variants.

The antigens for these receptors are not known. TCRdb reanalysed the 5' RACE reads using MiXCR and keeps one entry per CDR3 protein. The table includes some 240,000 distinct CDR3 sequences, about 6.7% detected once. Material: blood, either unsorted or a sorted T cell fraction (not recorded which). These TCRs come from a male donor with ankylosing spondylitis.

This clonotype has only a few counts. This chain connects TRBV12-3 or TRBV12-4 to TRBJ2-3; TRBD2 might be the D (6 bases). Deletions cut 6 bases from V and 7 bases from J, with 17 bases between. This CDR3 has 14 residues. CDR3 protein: CASSSVGGPHTQYF. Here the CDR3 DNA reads TGTGCCAGCAGCTCCGTGGGGGGACCACATACGCAGTATTTT.

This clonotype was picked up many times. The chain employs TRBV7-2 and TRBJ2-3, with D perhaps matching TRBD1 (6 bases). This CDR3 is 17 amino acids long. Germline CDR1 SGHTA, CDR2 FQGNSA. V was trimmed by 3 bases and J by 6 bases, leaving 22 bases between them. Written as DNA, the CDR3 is TGTGCCAGCAGCTTCCCCCGGCAGGGGACAAGTGTGGATACGCAGTATTTT. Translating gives CASSFPRQGTSVDTQYF.

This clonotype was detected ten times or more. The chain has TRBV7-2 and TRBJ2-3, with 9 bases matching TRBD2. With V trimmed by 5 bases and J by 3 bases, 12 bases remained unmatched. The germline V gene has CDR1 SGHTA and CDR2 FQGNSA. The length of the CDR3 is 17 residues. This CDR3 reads CASSLIAGVGVTDTQYF. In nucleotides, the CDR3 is TGTGCCAGCAGCCTAATAGCGGGAGTTGGGGTAACAGATACGCAGTATTTT.

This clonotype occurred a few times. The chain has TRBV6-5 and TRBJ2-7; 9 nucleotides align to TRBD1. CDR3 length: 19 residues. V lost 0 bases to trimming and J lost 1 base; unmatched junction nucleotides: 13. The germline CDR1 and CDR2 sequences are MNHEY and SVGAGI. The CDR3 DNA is TGTGCCAGCAGTTACTCTATCTGGGACAGGGAAGGGGAATCCTACGAGCAGTACTTC. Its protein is CASSYSIWDREGESYEQYF.

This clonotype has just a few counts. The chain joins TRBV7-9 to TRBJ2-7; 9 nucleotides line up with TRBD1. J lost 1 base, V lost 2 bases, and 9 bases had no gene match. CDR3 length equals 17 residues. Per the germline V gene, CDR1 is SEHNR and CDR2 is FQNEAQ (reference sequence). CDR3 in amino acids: CASSLTPRTGESYEQYF. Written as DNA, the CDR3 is TGTGCCAGCAGCTTAACCCCCCGGACAGGGGAATCCTACGAGCAGTACTTC.

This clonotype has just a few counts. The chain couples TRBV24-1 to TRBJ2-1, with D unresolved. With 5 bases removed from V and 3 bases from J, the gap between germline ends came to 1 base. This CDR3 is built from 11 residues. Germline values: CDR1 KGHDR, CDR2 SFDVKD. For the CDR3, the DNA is TGTGCCACCAGTGTCTACAATGAGCAGTTCTTC. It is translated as CATSVYNEQFF.

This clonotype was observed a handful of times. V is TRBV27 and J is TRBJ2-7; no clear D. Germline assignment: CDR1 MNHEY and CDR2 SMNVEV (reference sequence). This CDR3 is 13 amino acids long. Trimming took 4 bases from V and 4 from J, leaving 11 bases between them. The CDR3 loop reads CASSYDPAYEQYF. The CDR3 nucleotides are TGTGCCAGCAGTTATGATCCAGCTTACGAGCAGTACTTC.

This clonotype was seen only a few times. CDR3 sequence: CASTGSDSLEQFF. CDR3 nucleotides: TGTGCCAGCACAGGCAGCGACTCGCTTGAGCAGTTCTTC. The chain links TRBV27 to TRBJ2-1, with D unclear. Germline V gene data show CDR1 as MNHEY and CDR2 as SMNVEV (reference sequence). There are 13 residues in the CDR3. The germline V and J ends were trimmed by 7 bases and 9 bases, with 16 bases remaining between them.

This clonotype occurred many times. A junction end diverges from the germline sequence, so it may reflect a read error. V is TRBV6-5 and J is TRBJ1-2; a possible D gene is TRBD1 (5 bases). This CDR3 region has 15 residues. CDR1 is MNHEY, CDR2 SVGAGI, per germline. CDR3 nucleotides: TGTGCCAGCAGTGACTCGTCGGGGCCTAACTATGGCTACACCTTC. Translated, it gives CASSDSSGPNYGYTF.

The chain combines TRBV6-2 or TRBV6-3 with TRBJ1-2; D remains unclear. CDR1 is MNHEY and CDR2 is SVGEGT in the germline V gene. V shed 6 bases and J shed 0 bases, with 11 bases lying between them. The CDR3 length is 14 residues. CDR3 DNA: TGTGCCAGCAGACCCCGGAGCGCTAACTATGGCTACACCTTC. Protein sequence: CASRPRSANYGYTF.